This T cell receptor (beta chain) was recovered during a study of graft-versus-host responses after intestinal transplantation. Study information: Grafts that recipients had were multivisceral, liver-intestinal, or isolated intestinal transplants.

Trimming took 1 base from V and 0 from J; bases not matched to a gene: 0. This CDR3 spans 17 amino acids. Germline V gene sequence: CDR1 SGHAT, CDR2 FQNNGV. Findings and limits, study-wide: The study found high graft-versus-host to host-versus-graft clonal ratios in allografts of patients with graft-donor T cell macrochimerism.

TCRdb's copy holds only in-frame clones and misses some; the assay was immunoSEQ multiplex PCR. This sample has about 89,000 clones, with 85% to 95% found just once. A word on this clone: Antigen specificity is unknown.

The sample here was unstimulated CD4+ T cells sorted from spleen or lymph node cells, taken before transplant. The TCR was taken from a human donor who was the organ donor for an intestinal transplant. The V and J genes are TRBV11-2 and TRBJ2-6, with TRBD1 matching 10 bases. The CDR3 DNA is TGTGCCAGCAGCTTAGGGACAGGGGGCTCTGGGGCCAACGTCCTGACTTTC. Protein: CASSLGTGGSGANVLTF.